Included here is one T cell receptor beta chain sequence, with context. The sample comes from a study of technical replicates of blood from a handful of donors. Per the germline V gene, CDR1 is MNHNY and CDR2 is SVGAGI (reference sequence). Between the trimmed V and J ends, which lost 7 bases and 7 bases, there was a span of 23 bases. This CDR3 is 16 amino acids long. This table comes from immunoSEQ multiplex PCR, and its TCRdb copy is limited to in-frame clones, with some not included. This sample has some 90,000 clones, with approximately 95% found just once. This TCR was sampled from a human donor in good health. Sequencing was done on a sample of T cells isolated from PBMCs. The chain employs TRBV6-6 and TRBJ1-5; tentatively, D is TRBD1 (6 bases). The CDR3 region is CASTLQGYNFEQPQHF. The CDR3 DNA reads as TGTGCCAGCACCTTACAGGGATATAATTTCGAGCAGCCCCAGCATTTT.